This T cell receptor beta chain was sequenced in a study of blood T cell repertoires in COVID-19. CDR3 length equals 15 residues. CDR1 is SGHTA and CDR2 is FQGNSA in the germline V gene. Trimming shortened V by 1 base and J by 0 bases, and 7 bases separated the two germline ends. TCRdb keeps only in-frame clones here, not all; method: immunoSEQ multiplex PCR. The sample records 150,000 or so clones, 92% being singletons. This receptor was obtained from a young man with COVID-19, enrolled during active disease. The chain combines TRBV7-2 with TRBJ1-3; D gene ambiguous. Sequencing used peripheral blood. The CDR3 bases are TGTGCCAGCAGCTTAGTCGCTAGCTCTGGAAACACCATATATTTT. Translation gives CASSLVASSGNTIYF.